These 23 T cell receptor beta chains came from one sample sequenced in a study of blood T cells in healthy people across ages. Alongside a J-beta primer mix, a sample-barcoded 5' primer served in a second PCR lasting about 6 to 12 cycles. TCRdb called the 5' RACE reads again in MiXCR, with one record for every CDR3 protein. Of roughly 1.9 million distinct CDR3 sequences in the sample, around 40% were seen once. The specimen sequenced was blood. Receptor source: a human donor in good health.

This clonotype appeared many times. The V gene is TRBV4-3, the J gene TRBJ2-7; the D gene is possibly TRBD1 (8 bases). This CDR3 is 15 amino acids long. The V gene lost 3 bases and the J gene lost 3 bases, with 15 bases spanning the gap. Germline lookup yields CDR1 LGHNA and CDR2 YSLEER. CDR3 region: CASSQEDREGYEQYF. The CDR3 DNA follows: TGCGCCAGCAGCCAGGAGGACAGGGAGGGCTACGAGCAGTACTTC.

The chain has TRBV18 and TRBJ1-2; D gene ambiguous. CDR1 KGHSH and CDR2 LQKENI come from the germline V gene. V was trimmed by 2 bases and J by 6 bases, leaving 10 bases between them. This CDR3 spans 13 amino acids. The CDR3 sequence: CASSPVGGDGYTF. CDR3 DNA sequence: TGTGCCAGCTCACCAGTTGGCGGCGATGGCTACACCTTC.

The chain carries TRBV2 and TRBJ2-6; 8 positions agree with TRBD1. The length of the CDR3 is 17 residues. CDR1 and CDR2 from the germline V gene are SNHLY and FYNNEI. J was trimmed by 0 bases and V by 4 bases; bases with no gene match: 5. The CDR3 DNA follows: TGTGCCAGCAGTGCACAGGGGGTAAGCTCTGGGGCCAACGTCCTGACTTTC. Protein: CASSAQGVSSGANVLTF. The full variable domain, with the rest looked up from reference TRBV2 and TRBJ2-6, is EPEVTQTPSHQVTQMGQEVILRCVPISNHLYFYWYRQILGQKVEFLVSFYNNEISEKSEIFDDQFSVERPDGSNFTLKIRSTKLEDSAMYFCASSAQGVSSGANVLTFGAGSRLTVL.

This clonotype was seen more than once but under ten times. The chain combines TRBV15 with TRBJ1-2; maybe TRBD1 (5 bases). This CDR3 spans 14 amino acids. Trimming stripped 0 bases from V and 8 bases from J, with 13 bases between. Germline CDR1 reads LNHNV; CDR2 reads YYDKDF (reference sequence). The CDR3 loop is CATSREVQGEGYTF. DNA for the CDR3: TGTGCCACCAGCAGAGAGGTCCAGGGAGAAGGCTACACCTTC. Based on the CDR3 plus reference TRBV15 and TRBJ1-2, the full variable domain is DAMVIQNPRYQVTQFGKPVTLSCSQTLNHNVMYWYQQKSSQAPKLLFHYYDKDFNNEADTPDNFQSRRPNTSFCFLDIRSPGLGDTAMYLCATSREVQGEGYTFGSGTRLTVV.

The rearrangement joins TRBV7-9 to TRBJ2-1, with D possibly TRBD1 on 6 matching bases. CDR3 length: 15 amino acids. CDR1 is SEHNR, CDR2 FQNEAQ, per germline (reference sequence). V was clipped by 7 bases and J by 5 bases, with 18 bases between them. CDR3 loop: CASTHRVLSNNEQFF. Here the CDR3 DNA reads TGTGCCAGCACCCACAGGGTTTTATCTAACAATGAGCAGTTCTTC.

The chain carries TRBV4-3 and TRBJ1-1, with D tentatively TRBD1 (6 bases). The CDR3 spans 16 residues. V lost 4 bases, J lost 1 base, and 16 bases lay in between. Germline-derived CDR1 and CDR2 are LGHNA and YSLEER. DNA of the CDR3: TGCGCCAGCAGCCGTATTACGGACAGCCCGAACACTGAAGCTTTCTTT. This gives the protein CASSRITDSPNTEAFF.

The rearrangement links TRBV7-2 to TRBJ1-2; 8 positions agree with TRBD1. The CDR3 length is 15 residues. Germline CDR1 is SGHTA and CDR2 is FQGNSA. J was trimmed by 4 bases and V by 5 bases; bases with no gene match: 9. The chain's CDR3 is CASSTLGGQGYGYTF. The CDR3 DNA sequence: TGTGCCAGCAGCACACTCGGCGGACAGGGCTATGGCTACACCTTC.

In its sample, this clonotype was seen once. V and J are TRBV7-2 and TRBJ2-3, with TRBD2 as a possible D gene (5 bases). Trimming removed 2 bases at V and 2 bases at J, with 11 bases between. In germline, CDR1 is SGHTA, CDR2 FQGNSA. The CDR3 is 15 amino acids. The DNA of the CDR3 is TGTGCCAGCAGCTTATCCCCGGGAATCACAGATACGCAGTATTTT. This codes for CASSLSPGITDTQYF.

This rearrangement joins TRBV7-2 to TRBJ2-7; no firm D call. Trimming stripped 0 bases from V and 6 bases from J, with 9 bases between. Germline V gives CDR1 SGHTA, CDR2 FQGNSA. This CDR3 spans 13 amino acids. The CDR3 nucleotides are TGTGCCAGCAGCTTAGCGGGGTTGGTCGAGCAGTACTTC. This codes for CASSLAGLVEQYF.

This sequence joins TRBV5-1 and TRBJ2-5; unclear D gene. V lost 1 base, J lost 1 base, and 8 bases lay in between. Germline V gene data show CDR1 as SGHRS and CDR2 as YFSETQ. This CDR3 has 14 amino acids. The CDR3 loop reads CASSLTAIQETQYF. CDR3 coding DNA: TGCGCCAGCAGCTTGACAGCTATCCAAGAGACCCAGTACTTC.

This chain connects TRBV5-5 to TRBJ2-4; TRBD1 matches 8 bases. The J call is doubtful: the DNA matches TRBJ2-7 better. The V gene's germline CDR1 is SGHKS and CDR2 YYEKEE (reference sequence). The CDR3 spans 15 residues. The CDR3 loop is CASSLGDRSPYEQYF. CDR3 coding DNA: TGTGCCAGCAGCTTAGGGGACAGGTCGCCCTACGAGCAGTACTTC.

This clonotype was observed a few times. The chain recombines TRBV29-1 with TRBJ2-1; TRBD2 might be the D (5 bases). Trimming cost V 2 bases and J 0 bases, with 14 bases left between them. Germline-derived CDR1 and CDR2 are SQVTM and ANQGSEA. The CDR3 loop spans 16 amino acids. This CDR3 is CSVERGDGSSYNEQFF. CDR3 in DNA: TGCAGCGTTGAAAGAGGCGATGGGAGCTCCTACAATGAGCAGTTCTTC.

The chain combines TRBV20-1 with TRBJ2-3; 12 nucleotides line up with TRBD2. J was trimmed by 5 bases and V by 1 base; bases with no gene match: 4. The CDR3 extends over 15 amino acids. The germline CDR1 and CDR2 sequences are DFQATT and SNEGSKA (reference sequence). CDR3 region: CSARASGGVGDTQYF. CDR3 sequence (DNA): TGCAGTGCTAGAGCTAGCGGGGGGGTTGGAGATACGCAGTATTTT.

This clonotype was seen only a few times. The chain recombines TRBV29-1 with TRBJ1-2; 11 bases are shared with TRBD1. This CDR3 contains 16 residues. The junction had 11 bases not matched to a gene; V was cut back by 4 bases and J by 4 bases. Germline CDR1 reads SQVTM; CDR2 reads ANQGSEA. CDR3 region: CSVVVSGQGARYGYTF. CDR3 nucleotides: TGCAGCGTTGTAGTCTCAGGACAGGGGGCTCGCTATGGCTACACCTTC.

This clonotype turned up a few times. CDR3 residues: CSARDHRDRGLSNQPQHF. CDR3 in DNA: TGCAGTGCTAGAGACCACCGGGACAGGGGACTTAGCAATCAGCCCCAGCATTTT. The chain combines TRBV20-1 with TRBJ1-5; 10 bases fit TRBD1. This CDR3 is 18 amino acids long. The V segment lost 0 bases and the J segment 0 bases; nucleotides outside the gene matches: 8. The germline gives CDR1 DFQATT, CDR2 SNEGSKA (reference sequence).

This chain links TRBV29-1 with TRBJ2-1; 11 bases are shared with TRBD2. The V and J ends lost 4 bases and 0 bases, in that order; junction bases with no gene match: 5. The CDR3 totals 16 residues. Looked up from germline, CDR1 is SQVTM and CDR2 is ANQGSEA. CDR3 sequence: CSVASGGPSSYNEQFF. The DNA of the CDR3 is TGCAGCGTTGCTAGCGGGGGGCCCAGCTCCTACAATGAGCAGTTCTTC.

This rearrangement joins TRBV29-1 to TRBJ2-3; tentative D call: TRBD2 (6 bases). Looked up from germline, CDR1 is SQVTM and CDR2 is ANQGSEA. V lost 5 bases and J lost 1, with 13 bases in between. The CDR3 runs 14 residues. CDR3 residues: CSVSRGARTDTQYF. DNA of the CDR3: TGCAGCGTTTCCCGCGGGGCGCGCACAGATACGCAGTATTTT.

The gene calls are TRBV4-3 and TRBJ1-1; D not resolved. CDR1 and CDR2 from the germline V gene are LGHNA and YSLEER. The CDR3 consists of 15 residues. Trimming stripped 5 bases from V and 10 bases from J, with 23 bases between. CDR3 coding DNA: TGCGCCAGCAGCGGAAATCGGGCGGGCCCGAGAAGAGCTTTCTTT. Its translation is CASSGNRAGPRRAFF.

The chain combines TRBV5-1 with TRBJ1-1, with D perhaps matching TRBD1 (5 bases). The CDR3 totals 14 residues. Trimming shortened V by 0 bases and J by 4 bases, and 10 bases separated the two germline ends. The germline gives CDR1 SGHRS, CDR2 YFSETQ. The CDR3 DNA is TGCGCCAGCAGCTTGGGGGACGGGAGCACTGAAGCTTTCTTT. It translates to CASSLGDGSTEAFF.

As regards this clonotype: The junction departs from the called germline gene at one end, perhaps through a read error. The J gene is TRBJ2-1, the V gene TRBV12-3 or TRBV12-4, with 7 bases that match TRBD2. The CDR3 runs 15 residues. The chain's CDR3 is CVSSPRGVSYNEQFF. As DNA, the CDR3 is TGTGTCAGCAGTCCTCGGGGGGTCTCCTACAATGAGCAGTTCTTC.

The rearrangement uses TRBV7-9 and TRBJ2-1, with D possibly being TRBD2 (6 bases). The J call may not be correct, given that the DNA end is closer to TRBJ2-7. The V gene's germline CDR1 is SEHNR and CDR2 FQNEAQ (reference sequence). CDR3 length: 15 amino acids. CDR3 coding DNA: TGTGCCAGCAGCCCTGCAGGTGGAGGGGACTACGAGCAGTACTTC. It codes for CASSPAGGGDYEQYF.

CDR3 loop: CSAGTSLGTVNEQYF. The CDR3 coding sequence is TGCAGTGCCGGGACGTCACTAGGGACAGTAAACGAGCAGTACTTC. V and J are TRBV20-1 and TRBJ2-7; 7 positions match TRBD1. CDR3 length: 15 amino acids. Trimming removed 6 bases from V and 5 bases from J; junction bases left unmatched: 16. CDR1 is DFQATT and CDR2 is SNEGSKA in the germline V gene (reference sequence).

The table lists this clonotype with many counts. This chain joins TRBV4-2 and TRBJ2-4; D is possibly TRBD1 or TRBD2 (5 bases each). Germline CDR1 is LGHNA and CDR2 is YNFKEQ. The CDR3 runs 14 residues. The ends were cut back, 2 bases at V and 3 bases at J, with 8 bases in the middle. CDR3 protein: CASSQRGVKNIQYF. CDR3 nucleotides: TGTGCCAGCAGCCAACGAGGGGTCAAAAACATTCAGTACTTC.